Following are 30 T cell receptor beta chains from one sample sequenced in a study of early T cells in non-severe SARS-CoV-2 infection. TCRdb ran MiXCR on the 5' RACE reads and lists one entry per CDR3 protein. The table includes more than 80,000 distinct CDR3 sequences, roughly an eighth detected once. Specimen: whole blood. Every receptor here comes from an adult who was a healthcare worker with PCR-confirmed SARS-CoV-2 infection or an uninfected control (not recorded which).

The chain has TRBV5-1 and TRBJ2-7; TRBD1 might be the D (6 bases). Trimming took off 4 bases at V and 3 bases at J, with 11 bases between the two ends. Germline values: CDR1 SGHRS, CDR2 YFSETQ. The CDR3 sequence is 13 residues long. CDR3 nucleotide sequence: TGCGCCAGCAGCCTAGGACAGATCTACGAGCAGTACTTC. Protein: CASSLGQIYEQYF.

Only a few counts were recorded for this clonotype. The chain has TRBV11-2 and TRBJ2-1, with D possibly TRBD2 on 5 matching bases. Per the germline V gene, CDR1 is SGHAT and CDR2 is FQNNGV. The CDR3 has 15 amino acids. The V gene lost 5 bases and the J gene lost 4 bases, with 15 bases spanning the gap. The CDR3 region is CASSPGILGYNEQFF. The DNA of the CDR3 is TGTGCCAGCAGCCCCGGGATCCTGGGTTACAATGAGCAGTTCTTC.

This chain joins TRBV4-1 and TRBJ2-3; either TRBD1 or TRBD2 may fit D (5 bases each). CDR1 is MGHRA, CDR2 YSYEKL, per germline. The CDR3 runs to 15 residues. V gave up 0 bases and J gave up 0 bases, with 7 bases separating them. The CDR3: CASSQDWGSTDTQYF. CDR3 nucleotide sequence: TGCGCCAGCAGCCAAGATTGGGGGAGCACAGATACGCAGTATTTT.

This clonotype was seen at least ten times. This chain joins TRBV7-4 and TRBJ1-2; no firm D call. The CDR3 contains 17 residues. With 1 base removed from V and 6 bases from J, the gap between germline ends came to 21 bases. From germline, CDR1 is SGHVT and CDR2 SQSDAQ. The CDR3 is CASSLDLKGHGRNGYTF. In DNA form, the CDR3 reads TGTGCCAGCAGCTTAGATCTAAAAGGGCACGGAAGAAATGGCTACACCTTC. Full variable domain (outside the CDR3, taken from reference TRBV7-4 and TRBJ1-2): GAGVSQSPRYKVAKRGRDVALRCDSISGHVTLYWYRQTLGQGSEVLTYSQSDAQRDKSGRPSGRFSAERPERSVSTLKIQRTEQGDSAVYLCASSLDLKGHGRNGYTFGSGTRLTVV.

This clonotype has a handful of counts. The junction departs from the called germline gene at one end, perhaps through a read error. CDR3 nucleotide sequence: TGCGCCAGCAGCTTGGCGGGGCCTACTACCTACAATGAGCAGTTCTTC. Residues: CASSLAGPTTYNEQFF. The genes are TRBV5-4 and TRBJ2-1; possibly TRBD2 for D (6 bases). This CDR3 comprises 16 residues. CDR1 SGHNT and CDR2 YYREEE come from the germline V gene (reference sequence).

The CDR3 sequence is CASSRPRGEETQYF. In nucleotides, the CDR3 is TGTGCCAGCAGCCGTCCCAGGGGGGAAGAGACCCAGTACTTC. The chain uses TRBV7-9 and TRBJ2-5, with TRBD1 as a possible D gene (7 bases). The germline gives CDR1 SEHNR, CDR2 FQNEAQ (reference sequence). V was shortened by 5 bases and J by 3 bases, with 13 bases between the two germline ends. The CDR3 loop spans 14 amino acids.

This clonotype has a handful of counts. CDR3: CSVEVSRLAGRRTSYNEQFF. CDR3 nucleotide sequence: TGCAGCGTTGAAGTAAGTAGGCTAGCGGGCCGGCGGACCTCCTACAATGAGCAGTTCTTC. The chain is built from TRBV29-1 and TRBJ2-1; 8 nucleotides agree with TRBD2. The germline V gene has CDR1 SQVTM and CDR2 ANQGSEA. V trimming: 1 base; J trimming: 0 bases; junction bases outside the gene matches: 17. This CDR3 has 20 residues.

This clonotype was seen repeatedly, ten times or more. The V gene is TRBV4-3, the J gene TRBJ1-6, with D unclear. There are 15 residues in the CDR3. CDR1 LGHNA and CDR2 YSLEER come from the germline V gene. V dropped 2 bases and J dropped 8 bases, with 13 bases sitting between them. The CDR3 DNA follows: TGCGCCAGCAGCCAACTTCGGACGGCCCATTCACCCCTCCACTTT. This translates into CASSQLRTAHSPLHF.

This clonotype was counted at least ten times. This chain joins TRBV19 and TRBJ1-5, with 9 bases lining up with TRBD1. The V gene end was trimmed by 6 bases and the J gene end by 5 bases; junction bases not matched to a gene: 5. Per germline, CDR1 LNHDA and CDR2 SQIVND (reference sequence). The CDR3 spans 14 residues. The CDR3 coding sequence is TGTGCCAGTAGAGACAGGGGGATGGATCAGCCCCAGCATTTT. It codes for CASRDRGMDQPQHF.

As to this clonotype: Just one base apart from a much larger clone, this may be a read error. The chain is built from TRBV3-1 and TRBJ1-2; 10 bases are shared with TRBD1. The CDR3 contains 16 residues. Germline CDR1 LGHDT, CDR2 YNNKEL (reference sequence). CDR3 residues: CASSQEGQGGDYGYIF. The CDR3 DNA is TGTGCCAGCAGCCAAGAAGGACAGGGGGGCGACTATGGCTACATCTTC.

J is TRBJ2-1 and V is TRBV5-1, with D hard to call. The CDR3 is 15 residues long. Germline assignment: CDR1 SGHRS and CDR2 YFSETQ. Trimming shortened V by 0 bases and J by 2 bases, and 9 bases separated the two germline ends. The CDR3, as DNA: TGCGCCAGCAGCTTGGAGGGAACAACCTACAATGAGCAGTTCTTC. Translated, it gives CASSLEGTTYNEQFF.

V gene TRBV30 combines with J gene TRBJ2-5; a weak D match, TRBD2 (5 bases). Germline CDR1 and CDR2: GTSNPN and SVGIG (reference sequence). The CDR3 is 14 residues long. Trimming removed 2 bases at V and 5 bases at J, with 15 bases between. The CDR3 reads CAWSPEGHLETQYF. CDR3 nucleotide sequence: TGTGCCTGGAGTCCAGAGGGTCACCTGGAGACCCAGTACTTC.

This clonotype was detected ten times or more. The chain is built from TRBV27 and TRBJ2-5, with 7 bases identical to TRBD2. CDR1 and CDR2 (germline): MNHEY, SMNVEV (reference sequence). The CDR3 length is 14 residues. After removal of 6 bases from V and 5 bases from J, the junction contained 9 bases not matched to a gene. DNA of the CDR3: TGTGCCAGCAGCTCCAGACTAGCACGGGAGACCCAGTACTTC. Encoded protein: CASSSRLARETQYF.

The sample holds many counts of this clonotype. The CDR3 reads CAWMKGSAGNQPQHF. CDR3 bases: TGTGCCTGGATGAAAGGGTCCGCCGGCAATCAGCCCCAGCATTTT. This chain uses TRBV30 with TRBJ1-5; D unresolved. The V gene lost 4 bases and the J gene lost 2 bases, with 15 bases spanning the gap. The V gene's germline CDR1 is GTSNPN and CDR2 SVGIG (reference sequence). The CDR3 loop spans 15 amino acids.

This clonotype appeared many times. The chain combines TRBV20-1 with TRBJ2-3, with 9 positions matching TRBD2. CDR1 and CDR2 from the germline V gene are DFQATT and SNEGSKA (reference sequence). CDR3 length: 15 residues. V trimming: 5 bases; J trimming: 2 bases; junction bases outside the gene matches: 8. The CDR3 DNA follows: TGCAGTGCTTCCCCAGCGGGGGGTAACACAGATACGCAGTATTTT. As protein: CSASPAGGNTDTQYF.

This clonotype was recorded many times. The J gene is TRBJ2-1, the V gene TRBV7-9; D may be TRBD1 or TRBD2 (5 bases each). The CDR3 has 13 amino acids. V was trimmed by 1 base and J by 12 bases, leaving 13 bases between them. From germline, CDR1 is SEHNR and CDR2 FQNEAQ (reference sequence). CDR3 sequence: CASSLGFGTWQFF. DNA for the CDR3: TGTGCCAGCAGCTTAGGGTTTGGGACCTGGCAGTTCTTC.

This clonotype was detected only once. The J gene is TRBJ2-3, the V gene TRBV10-3, with TRBD2 matching over 9 bases. The V segment lost 8 bases and the J segment 10 bases; nucleotides outside the gene matches: 19. Germline-derived CDR1 and CDR2 are ENHRY and SYGVKD. The CDR3 runs 16 residues. In nucleotides, the CDR3 is TGTGCCATCTCTGAGACGGGACTAGCCAATCCGGGGGCGCAGTATTTT. Translated: CAISETGLANPGAQYF.

This clonotype has ten or more counts. The V gene is TRBV7-8, the J gene TRBJ2-1; D is perhaps TRBD1 (6 bases). Germline CDR1 and CDR2: SGHVS and FQNEAQ. V lost 4 bases and J 5 bases, leaving 9 bases between the germline ends. The CDR3 contains 13 residues. DNA of the CDR3: TGTGCCAGCAGCTCAGGACAGAACAATGAGCAGTTCTTC. It yields the protein CASSSGQNNEQFF.

This clonotype has a count of ten or more. The V call is TRBV19, the J call TRBJ2-7, with D tentatively TRBD2 (6 bases). V shed 5 bases and J shed 0 bases, with 14 bases lying between them. Germline values: CDR1 LNHDA, CDR2 SQIVND (reference sequence). The CDR3 sequence is 15 residues long. The CDR3 DNA sequence: TGTGCCAGTAGTCCAGGGACTGCTAGCTCCTACGAGCAGTACTTC. Translated, it gives CASSPGTASSYEQYF. Complete variable domain (other parts from reference TRBV19 and TRBJ2-7): DGGITQSPKYLFRKEGQNVTLSCEQNLNHDAMYWYRQDPGQGLRLIYYSQIVNDFQKGDIAEGYSVSREKKESFPLTVTSAQKNPTAFYLCASSPGTASSYEQYFGPGTRLTVT.

The sample holds many counts of this clonotype. V usage is TRBV7-6 and J usage is TRBJ2-5; TRBD1 matches 9 bases. CDR1 and CDR2 (germline): SGHVS, FNYEAQ. The CDR3 runs 15 residues. Trimming cost V 4 bases and J 5 bases; bases outside gene matches: 8. This CDR3 is CASSSTGTGSETQYF. In nucleotides, the CDR3 is TGTGCCAGCAGCTCAACCGGGACAGGGTCGGAGACCCAGTACTTC.

This clonotype was seen only a few times. This rearrangement joins TRBV7-9 to TRBJ1-4; D gene unclear. The CDR3 runs to 11 residues. Trimming stripped 3 bases from V and 7 bases from J, with 3 bases between. The germline gives CDR1 SEHNR, CDR2 FQNEAQ (reference sequence). The CDR3 bases are TGTGCCAGCAGCTTCGGTGAAAAACTGTTTTTT. It codes for CASSFGEKLFF.

Many counts were recorded for this clonotype. The chain employs TRBV6-2 or TRBV6-3 and TRBJ2-7; D is undetermined. This CDR3 has 14 residues. Germline V gives CDR1 MNHEY, CDR2 SVGEGT. The V gene lost 0 bases and the J gene lost 2 bases, with 8 bases spanning the gap. The CDR3 coding sequence is TGTGCCAGCAGTTACTCGCGTTACCCCTACGAGCAGTACTTC. This codes for CASSYSRYPYEQYF.

This clonotype occurred many times. This sequence joins TRBV10-3 and TRBJ2-3; 9 bases fit TRBD1. This CDR3 region has 15 residues. Losses at the gene ends were 5 bases for V and 6 bases for J; bases not matched to a gene: 9. Germline CDR1 is ENHRY and CDR2 is SYGVKD. CDR3 sequence: CAISQDRGSMDTQYF. CDR3 bases: TGTGCCATCAGTCAGGACAGGGGATCAATGGATACGCAGTATTTT.

This clonotype occurred a few times. The V gene is TRBV11-2, the J gene TRBJ2-7, with TRBD2 identical over 10 bases. The CDR3 is made up of 17 amino acids. With V trimmed by 5 bases and J by 2 bases, 12 bases remained unmatched. The germline gives CDR1 SGHAT, CDR2 FQNNGV. The CDR3 spells CASSTSLAGAVTYEQYF. The CDR3 nucleotides are TGTGCCAGCAGCACCTCCCTAGCGGGGGCCGTAACCTACGAGCAGTACTTC. The entire variable domain, with the rest obtained from reference TRBV11-2 and TRBJ2-7, is as follows: EAGVAQSPRYKIIEKRQSVAFWCNPISGHATLYWYQQILGQGPKLLIQFQNNGVVDDSQLPKDRFSAERLKGVDSTLKIQPAKLEDSAVYLCASSTSLAGAVTYEQYFGPGTRLTVT.

J is TRBJ1-6 and V is TRBV7-6; 9 nucleotides agree with TRBD1. With V trimmed by 2 bases and J by 9 bases, 5 bases remained unmatched. Germline V CDR1 and CDR2: SGHVS, FNYEAQ. The CDR3 extends over 15 amino acids. CDR3 loop: CASSLKWGQGSPLHF. DNA of the CDR3: TGTGCCAGCAGCTTAAAATGGGGACAGGGTTCACCCCTCCACTTT.

The genes are TRBV18 and TRBJ1-6; 7 positions agree with TRBD1. Germline loops: CDR1 KGHSH, CDR2 LQKENI. J lost 9 bases, V lost 1 base, and 12 bases had no gene match. The CDR3 spans 17 residues. The CDR3 region has the DNA TGTGCCAGCTCACCACGGGACAGTTCTAACCACTTTTCACCCCTCCACTTT. It encodes CASSPRDSSNHFSPLHF.

There are many counts of this clonotype. Written as DNA, the CDR3 is TGTGCCAGCAGCTTAGCTACGGGAGGGACTGAAGCTTTCTTT. It encodes CASSLATGGTEAFF. V gene TRBV7-2 combines with J gene TRBJ1-1; D not resolved. Germline V CDR1 and CDR2: SGHTA, FQGNSA. The CDR3 is made up of 14 amino acids. Between the trimmed V and J ends, which lost 0 bases and 5 bases, there was a span of 10 bases.

The table lists this clonotype with many counts. The rearrangement uses TRBV5-1 and TRBJ1-2, with 10 bases lining up with TRBD1. Per germline, CDR1 SGHRS and CDR2 YFSETQ. The CDR3 runs 14 residues. Germline trimming cut 6 bases from V and 5 bases from J; bases unmatched to any gene: 7. CDR3: CASKLRTGGYGYTF. The CDR3 DNA sequence: TGCGCCAGCAAGCTCAGGACAGGGGGTTATGGCTACACCTTC.

This clonotype showed up many times. V usage is TRBV7-8 and J usage is TRBJ2-3; 8 bases are shared with TRBD1. After removal of 2 bases from V and 3 bases from J, the junction contained 4 bases not matched to a gene. This CDR3 spans 15 amino acids. Germline values: CDR1 SGHVS, CDR2 FQNEAQ. CDR3 in DNA: TGTGCCAGCAGCTTACAGGGGGCCTCGACAGATACGCAGTATTTT. Translation: CASSLQGASTDTQYF.

This clonotype was seen repeatedly, ten times or more. This chain links TRBV7-2 with TRBJ1-2; 8 bases agree with TRBD1. The germline gives CDR1 SGHTA, CDR2 FQGNSA. V shed 1 base, J shed 11 bases, and the junction held 6 bases outside the gene matches. The CDR3 length is 13 residues. The CDR3 sequence is CASSLGQGRSYTF. CDR3 bases: TGTGCCAGCAGCTTAGGACAGGGGAGAAGTTACACCTTC. The full variable domain, with the rest looked up from reference TRBV7-2 and TRBJ1-2, is GAGVSQSPSNKVTEKGKDVELRCDPISGHTALYWYRQSLGQGLEFLIYFQGNSAPDKSGLPSDRFSAERTGGSVSTLTIQRTQQEDSAVYLCASSLGQGRSYTFGSGTRLTVV.